The 24 T cell receptor beta chains below all came from one sample that was sequenced in a study of T-cell memory formation after mild COVID-19. MiXCR, applied by TCRdb to the 5' RACE reads, yields one record per CDR3 protein. This sample has about 410,000 distinct CDR3 sequences; 18% occur once, and the top ten carry about 22%. The sequenced material came from PBMCs or a T cell subset sorted from them (not recorded which). The source of these receptors is a man in his late teens or twenties who had mild COVID-19 (a few samples of this study predate the infection). Cell type and time point are not known.

The chain uses TRBV29-1 and TRBJ2-1; D possibly uses TRBD1 or TRBD2 (5 bases each). The V gene's germline CDR1 is SQVTM and CDR2 ANQGSEA. The CDR3 contains 13 residues. V lost 4 bases to trimming and J lost 8 bases, with 15 bases between them. The chain's CDR3 is CSVVVPVGDEQFF. The CDR3, as DNA: TGCAGCGTTGTGGTCCCAGTGGGGGATGAGCAGTTCTTC.

The rearrangement joins TRBV5-1 to TRBJ2-4; TRBD1 agrees at 9 bases. Germline CDR1 is SGHRS and CDR2 is YFSETQ. The V gene end was trimmed by 5 bases and the J gene end by 6 bases; junction bases not matched to a gene: 6. The CDR3 consists of 14 residues. The CDR3 sequence: CASSSWDRVNIQYF. Written as DNA, the CDR3 is TGCGCCAGCAGTTCCTGGGACAGGGTAAACATTCAGTACTTC. The full variable domain, completed using reference TRBV5-1 and TRBJ2-4, is KAGVTQTPRYLIKTRGQQVTLSCSPISGHRSVSWYQQTPGQGLQFLFEYFSETQRNKGNFPGRFSGRQFSNSRSEMNVSTLELGDSALYLCASSSWDRVNIQYFGAGTRLSVL.

V gene TRBV5-6 combines with J gene TRBJ2-5; D gene unclear. Trimming removed 3 bases at V and 0 bases at J, with 9 bases between. The germline CDR1 and CDR2 sequences are SGHDT and YYEEEE. The length of the CDR3 is 14 residues. The CDR3 DNA follows: TGTGCCAGCAGCTGGGCTAGGTACCAAGAGACCCAGTACTTC. It yields the protein CASSWARYQETQYF.

This chain joins TRBV20-1 and TRBJ2-5; a possible D gene is TRBD2 (6 bases). Between the trimmed V and J ends, which lost 6 bases and 7 bases, there was a span of 18 bases. Germline loops: CDR1 DFQATT, CDR2 SNEGSKA (reference sequence). This CDR3 has 13 residues. CDR3 nucleotides: TGCAGTGCGGCTGGAGGGGCACCCGGGACCCAGTACTTC. The encoded protein is CSAAGGAPGTQYF.

This chain links TRBV20-1 with TRBJ1-2, with TRBD1 matching 8 bases. After removal of 4 bases from V and 5 bases from J, the junction contained 3 bases not matched to a gene. The CDR3 contains 12 residues. The germline V gene encodes CDR1 DFQATT and CDR2 SNEGSKA (reference sequence). The CDR3 is CSAMDREYGYTF. The CDR3, as DNA: TGCAGTGCTATGGACAGGGAATATGGCTACACCTTC.

This clonotype was detected ten times or more. The rearrangement uses TRBV7-3 and TRBJ2-1, with D maybe TRBD1 (6 bases). Germline CDR1 reads SGHTA; CDR2 reads FQGTGA. V lost 5 bases and J 7 bases, leaving 12 bases between the germline ends. This CDR3 contains 13 residues. CDR3 region: CASSQQGGNEQFF. The CDR3 nucleotides read TGTGCCAGCAGCCAACAGGGCGGTAATGAGCAGTTCTTC.

The chain combines TRBV10-3 with TRBJ2-5; possibly TRBD2 for D (5 bases). The CDR3 runs to 13 residues. CDR1 and CDR2 (germline): ENHRY, SYGVKD. Between the trimmed V and J ends, which lost 0 bases and 7 bases, there was a span of 9 bases. CDR3 DNA: TGTGCCATCAGTGAGTCGAGCGGTGGGACCCAGTACTTC. Translation gives CAISESSGGTQYF.

The chain recombines TRBV7-6 with TRBJ1-4; 7 positions match TRBD1. The CDR3 contains 14 residues. The V segment lost 5 bases and the J segment 8 bases; nucleotides outside the gene matches: 8. Germline V gene data show CDR1 as SGHVS and CDR2 as FNYEAQ. The CDR3: CASSPQQGLEKLFF. DNA for the CDR3: TGTGCCAGCAGCCCCCAACAGGGGCTAGAAAAACTGTTTTTT.

V gene TRBV14 combines with J gene TRBJ2-4, with 7 positions matching TRBD2. CDR1 and CDR2 (germline): SGHDN, FVKESK. The CDR3 length is 15 residues. V lost 2 bases to trimming and J lost 3 bases; unmatched junction nucleotides: 4. In DNA, the CDR3 is TGTGCCAGCAGCCAAATGGGGGGGGACAAAAACATTCAGTACTTC. It codes for CASSQMGGDKNIQYF.

V is TRBV19 and J is TRBJ2-6, with 9 bases fitting TRBD1. The CDR3 is made up of 17 amino acids. V shed 3 bases and J 2 bases; nucleotides not matched to a gene: 5. Germline V gene sequence: CDR1 LNHDA, CDR2 SQIVND (reference sequence). This chain's CDR3 is CASSILQGAAGANVLTF. In nucleotides, the CDR3 is TGTGCCAGTAGTATCTTACAGGGGGCTGCTGGGGCCAACGTCCTGACTTTC.

This clonotype was seen just once. The rearrangement uses TRBV25-1 and TRBJ2-7, with D perhaps assigned TRBD1 or TRBD2 (6 bases each). The CDR3 loop spans 14 amino acids. The germline CDR1 and CDR2 sequences are MGHDK and SYGVNS. The V end lost 4 bases, the J end lost 7 bases, and 17 bases lay between the germline ends. The CDR3, as DNA: TGTGCCAGCAGTGGTCTGGCCCGGAGGGGGGAGCAGTACTTC. It encodes CASSGLARRGEQYF.

The J gene is TRBJ1-2, the V gene TRBV20-1, with 8 bases matching TRBD1. J gave up 6 bases and V 1 base, and 4 bases lay outside the gene matches. CDR1 and CDR2 (germline): DFQATT, SNEGSKA (reference sequence). This CDR3 contains 13 residues. The CDR3 nucleotides are TGCAGTGCTAGAGCGGACAGGGCACATGGCTACACCTTC. Amino acid sequence: CSARADRAHGYTF.

The chain uses TRBV3-1 and TRBJ1-2; possible D gene TRBD1, 6 bases. The V gene lost 4 bases and the J gene lost 2 bases, with 17 bases spanning the gap. Germline CDR1 reads LGHDT; CDR2 reads YNNKEL (reference sequence). The CDR3 extends over 16 amino acids. The CDR3 protein is CASSPMELRGNYGYTF. In DNA form, the CDR3 reads TGTGCCAGCAGCCCGATGGAGCTCAGGGGCAACTATGGCTACACCTTC.

This chain uses TRBV9 with TRBJ1-1; 10 bases are a match to TRBD1. Germline loops: CDR1 SGDLS, CDR2 YYNGEE. The CDR3 is made up of 16 amino acids. J gave up 4 bases and V 3 bases, and 9 bases lay outside the gene matches. The CDR3 loop reads CASSAGTGDWGTEAFF. In DNA, the CDR3 is TGTGCCAGCAGCGCCGGGACAGGGGATTGGGGCACTGAAGCTTTCTTT.

This clonotype was seen a handful of times. This chain joins TRBV7-2 and TRBJ1-4; 10 bases agree with TRBD1. Germline assignment: CDR1 SGHTA and CDR2 FQGNSA. V lost 8 bases, J lost 3 bases, and 6 bases stayed unmatched. This CDR3 is built from 15 residues. CDR3 region: CASRQTGGSNEKLFF. The CDR3 DNA reads as TGTGCCAGCCGACAGACAGGGGGCTCTAATGAAAAACTGTTTTTT.

This clonotype has more than one count but fewer than ten. The chain is built from TRBV10-3 and TRBJ1-2; 7 positions agree with TRBD1. J lost 8 bases, V lost 0 bases, and 24 bases had no gene match. The V gene's germline CDR1 is ENHRY and CDR2 SYGVKD. The CDR3 runs 20 residues. Here the CDR3 DNA reads TGTGCCATCAGTGAGTCATCCGGGACAGTGACTAACTGGAACGTACGGGGCTACACCTTC. It yields the protein CAISESSGTVTNWNVRGYTF.

This clonotype was seen only a few times. This chain uses TRBV7-9 with TRBJ2-3; TRBD2 agrees at 12 bases. The germline V gene encodes CDR1 SEHNR and CDR2 FQNEAQ (reference sequence). V shed 5 bases and J 4 bases; nucleotides not matched to a gene: 7. This CDR3 is 16 amino acids long. The CDR3 DNA is TGTGCCAGCAGCCTCCCGACTAGCGGGGGCTCAGATACGCAGTATTTT. Encoded protein: CASSLPTSGGSDTQYF.

This clonotype appeared many times. The chain joins TRBV11-2 to TRBJ1-2; TRBD1 might be the D (6 bases). Trimming cost V 0 bases and J 5 bases, with 13 bases left between them. The germline gives CDR1 SGHAT, CDR2 FQNNGV. The CDR3 is 15 amino acids. The CDR3 sequence is CASSLEYRANYGYTF. The CDR3 DNA reads as TGTGCCAGCAGCTTAGAGTACAGGGCGAATTATGGCTACACCTTC.

This clonotype was picked up a small number of times. The chain uses TRBV7-9 and TRBJ2-3, with 14 bases fitting TRBD2. CDR1 SEHNR and CDR2 FQNEAQ come from the germline V gene (reference sequence). V lost 4 bases and J lost 0; bases outside the gene matches: 6. The CDR3 runs 18 residues. CDR3 DNA: TGTGCCAGCAGCTCCGGACTAGCGGGGGGAATGAGCACAGATACGCAGTATTTT. It encodes CASSSGLAGGMSTDTQYF.

This clonotype showed up many times. This chain uses TRBV5-1 with TRBJ2-3, with D possibly being TRBD1 or TRBD2 (5 bases each). Trimming took 2 bases from V and 2 from J, leaving 15 bases between them. In germline, CDR1 is SGHRS, CDR2 YFSETQ. The CDR3 runs to 16 residues. CDR3: CASSLAGTANTDTQYF. The CDR3 nucleotides read TGCGCCAGCAGCTTAGCCGGGACGGCAAACACAGATACGCAGTATTTT.

The chain combines TRBV5-6 with TRBJ2-1; the match to TRBD2 covers 8 bases. The CDR3 is made up of 16 amino acids. The V gene's germline CDR1 is SGHDT and CDR2 YYEEEE. J lost 9 bases, V lost 4 bases, and 15 bases had no gene match. The chain's CDR3 is CASSPGVGLVGGEQFF. The CDR3 nucleotides read TGTGCCAGCAGCCCGGGGGTGGGACTAGTCGGCGGTGAGCAGTTCTTC.

The table lists this clonotype with a few counts. V is TRBV7-8 and J is TRBJ2-5; possible D gene TRBD1, 6 bases. This CDR3 has 13 residues. Germline CDR1 is SGHVS and CDR2 is FQNEAQ. V dropped 1 base and J dropped 5 bases, with 8 bases sitting between them. The CDR3 reads CASSLETGETQYF. The CDR3 nucleotides read TGTGCCAGCAGCTTAGAAACAGGGGAGACCCAGTACTTC.

The V call is TRBV2, the J call TRBJ2-7; D perhaps matches TRBD1 (5 bases). Germline-derived CDR1 and CDR2 are SNHLY and FYNNEI. V lost 7 bases, J lost 6 bases, and 16 bases lay in between. CDR3 length equals 13 residues. The CDR3 nucleotides are TGTGCCAGCACAGGGCAGCCCTGGTCCGAGCAGTACGTC. This translates into CASTGQPWSEQYV.

The genes are TRBV11-2 and TRBJ1-6, with a tentative D call TRBD1 (6 bases). The CDR3 runs to 15 residues. Deletions cut 2 bases from V and 9 bases from J, with 14 bases between. The germline V gene has CDR1 SGHAT and CDR2 FQNNGV. The CDR3 reads CASSLRAGASSPLHF. The CDR3, as DNA: TGTGCCAGCAGCTTAAGGGCAGGGGCGAGTTCACCCCTCCACTTT.